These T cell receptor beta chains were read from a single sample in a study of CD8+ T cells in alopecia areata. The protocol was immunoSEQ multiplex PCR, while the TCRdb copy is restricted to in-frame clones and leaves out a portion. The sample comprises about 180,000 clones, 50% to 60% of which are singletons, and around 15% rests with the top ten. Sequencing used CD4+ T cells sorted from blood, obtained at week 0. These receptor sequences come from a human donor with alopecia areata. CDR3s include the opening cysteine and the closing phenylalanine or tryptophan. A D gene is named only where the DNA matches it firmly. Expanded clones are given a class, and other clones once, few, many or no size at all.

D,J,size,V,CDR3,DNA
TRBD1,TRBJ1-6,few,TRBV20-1,CSAAEGTGLHF,TGCAGTGCGGCGGAGGGGACAGGCCTCCACTTT
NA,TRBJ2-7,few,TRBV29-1,CSAARQANEQYF,TGCAGCGCGGCGCGACAGGCCAACGAGCAGTACTTC
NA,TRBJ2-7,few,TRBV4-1,CASSQSSGGDSSYEQYF,TGCGCCAGCAGCCAATCCTCGGGCGGAGATAGCTCCTACGAGCAGTACTTC
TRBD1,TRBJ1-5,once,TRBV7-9,CASSRTGDHQPQHF,TGTGCCAGCAGCCGGACAGGGGACCATCAGCCCCAGCATTTT
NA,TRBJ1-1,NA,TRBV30,CAWSREMNTEAFF,TGTGCCTGGAGTAGAGAAATGAACACTGAAGCTTTCTTT
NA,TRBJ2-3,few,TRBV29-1,CSVKLGGTDTQYF,TGCAGCGTTAAACTAGGCGGCACAGATACGCAGTATTTT
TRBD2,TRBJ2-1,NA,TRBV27,CASRAYGTTDYNEQFF,TGTGCCAGCAGGGCGTACGGGACTACCGACTACAATGAGCAGTTCTTC
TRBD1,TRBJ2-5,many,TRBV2,CASRADRQGMETQYF,TGTGCCAGCAGAGCAGACCGACAGGGTATGGAGACCCAGTACTTC
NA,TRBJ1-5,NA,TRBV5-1,CASSLNSDDQPQHF,TGCGCCAGCAGCTTGAATTCAGACGATCAGCCCCAGCATTTT
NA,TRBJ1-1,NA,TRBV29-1,CSVGPGGSAEAFF,TGCAGCGTTGGGCCTGGGGGTTCGGCTGAAGCTTTCTTT
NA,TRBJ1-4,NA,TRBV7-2,CASSPRTVPRYEKLFF,TGTGCCAGCAGCCCCCGGACAGTTCCGAGATATGAAAAACTGTTTTTT
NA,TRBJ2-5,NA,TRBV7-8,CASSLVQGSLGETQYF,TGTGCCAGCAGCTTAGTCCAGGGAAGTTTAGGCGAGACCCAGTACTTC
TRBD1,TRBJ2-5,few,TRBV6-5,CASSYRGLGDLETQYF,TGTGCCAGCAGTTACAGGGGGCTAGGAGATCTGGAGACCCAGTACTTC
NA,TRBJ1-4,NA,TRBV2,CASSEGRRNNEKLFF,TGTGCCAGCAGTGAAGGTCGGCGAAATAATGAAAAACTGTTTTTT
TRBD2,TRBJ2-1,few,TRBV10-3,CAINAGGPKSSYNEQFF,TGTGCCATCAACGCGGGGGGGCCGAAATCCTCCTACAATGAGCAGTTCTTC
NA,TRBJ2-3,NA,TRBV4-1,CASSQAAVSGSLSTDTQYF,TGCGCCAGCAGCCAAGCCGCCGTTAGTGGTTCATTAAGCACAGATACGCAGTATTTT
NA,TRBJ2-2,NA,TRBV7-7,CASSLLDNTGELFF,TGTGCTAGCAGCTTACTTGATAACACCGGGGAGCTGTTTTTT
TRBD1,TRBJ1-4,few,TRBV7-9,CASSATGTGVEKLFF,TGTGCCAGCAGCGCCACCGGGACAGGGGTAGAAAAACTGTTTTTT
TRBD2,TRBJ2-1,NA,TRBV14,CASSPPGLAGDKQFF,TGTGCCAGCAGCCCTCCGGGACTAGCGGGGGATAAGCAGTTCTTC
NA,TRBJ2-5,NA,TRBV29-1,CSVPVWAQETQYF,TGCAGCGTCCCTGTTTGGGCCCAAGAGACCCAGTACTTC
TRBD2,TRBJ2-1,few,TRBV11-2,CASSLKAGGNNEQFF,TGTGCCAGCAGCTTAAAAGCGGGGGGGAACAATGAGCAGTTCTTC
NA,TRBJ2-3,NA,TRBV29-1,CSARAGQAQYF,TGCAGCGCCCGAGCAGGTCAGGCGCAGTATTTT
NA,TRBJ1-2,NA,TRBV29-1,CSAQLHYGYTF,TGCAGCGCCCAATTGCACTATGGCTACACCTTC
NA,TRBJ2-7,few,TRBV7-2,CASSVSYEQYF,TGTGCCAGCAGCGTGTCCTACGAGCAGTACTTC
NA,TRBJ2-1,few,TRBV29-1,CSVTQVYNEQFF,TGCAGCGTCACTCAGGTATACAATGAGCAGTTCTTC
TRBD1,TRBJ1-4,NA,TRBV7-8,CASSTNRGRIANEKLFF,TGTGCCAGCAGCACAAACAGGGGGCGGATAGCTAATGAAAAACTGTTTTTT
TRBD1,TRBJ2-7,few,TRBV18,CASSHALRGQGSDEQYF,TGTGCCAGCTCACACGCCCTCCGGGGACAGGGATCGGACGAGCAGTACTTC
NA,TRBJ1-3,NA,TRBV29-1,CGYSLSSGNTIYF,TGCGGATACAGTCTCTCCTCTGGAAACACCATATATTTT
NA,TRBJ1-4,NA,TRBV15,CACGASIDEKLFF,TGTGCGTGCGGGGCTAGTATCGATGAAAAACTGTTTTTT
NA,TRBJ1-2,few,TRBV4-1,CASSQEGSWGYTF,TGCGCCAGCAGCCAAGAGGGCTCCTGGGGCTACACCTTC
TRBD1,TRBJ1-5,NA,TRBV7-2,CARGGSGGQPQHF,TGTGCCCGTGGGGGATCAGGGGGTCAGCCCCAGCATTTT
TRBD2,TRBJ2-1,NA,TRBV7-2,CASSLKTQLAGYRFF,TGTGCCAGCAGCTTAAAGACGCAACTAGCGGGGTATAGGTTCTTC
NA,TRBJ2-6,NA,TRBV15,CATSRDLGSGANVLTF,TGTGCCACCAGCAGAGATTTGGGATCTGGGGCCAACGTCCTGACTTTC
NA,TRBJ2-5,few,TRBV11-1,CASSLAETQYF,TGTGCCAGCAGCTTAGCCGAGACCCAGTACTTC
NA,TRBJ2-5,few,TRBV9,CASSVADKYYSTQYF,TGTGCCAGCAGCGTAGCGGACAAGTACTACTCGACCCAGTACTTC
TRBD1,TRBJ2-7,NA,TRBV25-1,CASSAPLGQGPYEQYF,TGTGCCAGCAGTGCCCCCTTGGGACAGGGACCCTACGAGCAGTACTTC
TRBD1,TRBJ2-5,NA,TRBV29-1,CSVGQGETQYF,TGCAGCGTTGGACAGGGAGAGACCCAGTACTTC
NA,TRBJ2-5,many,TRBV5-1,CASSPAVGQETQYF,TGCGCCAGCAGCCCCGCCGTGGGCCAAGAGACCCAGTACTTC
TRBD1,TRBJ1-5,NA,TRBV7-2,CASSQDRANQPQHF,TGTGCCAGCAGCCAGGACAGGGCCAATCAGCCCCAGCATTTT
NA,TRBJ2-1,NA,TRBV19,CASSIGTGEQFF,TGTGCCAGTAGTATAGGGACGGGTGAGCAGTTCTTC
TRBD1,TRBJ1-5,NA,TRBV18,CASSPSGGNQPQHF,TGTGCCAGCTCACCATCAGGGGGAAATCAGCCCCAGCATTTT
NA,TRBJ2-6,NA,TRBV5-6,CASSYQGTGANVLTF,TGTGCCAGCAGCTATCAGGGGACCGGGGCCAACGTCCTGACTTTC
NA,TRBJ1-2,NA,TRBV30,CAWGTTGYGYTF,TGTGCCTGGGGAACGACGGGCTATGGCTACACCTTC
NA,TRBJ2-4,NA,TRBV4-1,CASSQEPLDRTKNIQYF,TGCGCCAGCAGCCAAGAGCCTCTAGACAGAACCAAAAACATTCAGTACTTC
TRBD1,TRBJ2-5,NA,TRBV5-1,CASSMGQGEETQYF,TGCGCCAGCAGCATGGGACAGGGTGAAGAGACCCAGTACTTC
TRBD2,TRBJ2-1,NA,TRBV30,CAWSPGLAAYNEQFF,TGTGCCTGGAGCCCGGGACTAGCGGCATACAATGAGCAGTTCTTC
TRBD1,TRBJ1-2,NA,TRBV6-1,CASSEVGDSRLSGYTF,TGTGCCAGCAGTGAAGTTGGGGACAGCCGATTAAGTGGCTACACCTTC
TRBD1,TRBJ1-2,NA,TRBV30,CAWNRQGLGGYTF,TGTGCCTGGAACAGACAGGGGTTGGGTGGCTACACCTTC